This TCR beta chain was profiled in a study of blood T cell repertoires in COVID-19. Libraries were prepared by immunoSEQ multiplex PCR; TCRdb keeps only in-frame clonotypes and omits some of them. Here the sample spans over 200,000 clones, just over 85% being singletons. The CDR3 consists of 12 residues. Germline V gene sequence: CDR1 ENHRY, CDR2 SYGVKD. Concerning this clone itself: The germline gene is not matched at one end of the junction; a read error may be the cause.

Sequenced material: PBMCs or T cells enriched from blood (not recorded which). The chain has TRBV10-3 and TRBJ2-7; possibly TRBD2 for D (5 bases). This clonotype was obtained from a man younger than 30 who had recovered from COVID-19. The CDR3 region is CAVRGGGYEQYF. The CDR3 DNA is TGTGCCGTCAGAGGCGGAGGCTACGAGCAGTACTTC.